The next 5 T cell receptor beta chains were all read from a single sample in a study of monozygotic twins with inflammatory bowel disease. TCRdb re-called the 5' RACE reads and shows each CDR3 protein once, DNA omitted. This sample's clone table lists 200,000 to 250,000 distinct CDR3 sequences. Sequencing was performed on blood. Receptor source: a human donor with ulcerative colitis or Crohn's disease, or a healthy co-twin of an affected twin (not recorded which).

CDR3 sequence: CASSGTEFTDTQYF. The chain uses TRBV11-2 and TRBJ2-3; the D call of TRBD1 rests on TCRdb alone, since no DNA is present to check it. Germline V gene sequence: CDR1 SGHAT, CDR2 FQNNGV. The CDR3 contains 14 residues.

The V and J genes are TRBV12-3 or TRBV12-4 and TRBJ2-5; TCRdb's D call of TRBD1 is untestable without DNA. CDR3 length: 14 residues. The CDR3 sequence: CASSFRRGRETQYF.

The chain has TRBV29-1 and TRBJ1-5; no DNA is available, so the TRBD1 call from TCRdb remains unchecked. Looked up from germline, CDR1 is SQVTM and CDR2 is ANQGSEA. The CDR3 runs 13 residues. This chain's CDR3 is CSVGGGRNQPQHF.

The CDR3 region is CASSYETGGTEAFF. The chain recombines TRBV18 with TRBJ1-1; TCRdb outputs TRBD1, but without DNA this stays unchecked. The CDR3 sequence is 14 residues long. The germline CDR1 and CDR2 sequences are KGHSH and LQKENI.

The chain recombines TRBV18 with TRBJ2-7; TCRdb gives TRBD2 as the D gene, but with no DNA this cannot be confirmed. This CDR3 region has 16 residues. Germline loops: CDR1 KGHSH, CDR2 LQKENI. The CDR3 is CASSPDALGSYYEQYF.